The sequence of this TCR beta chain was determined in a study of cytomegalovirus exposure and HLA in healthy donors (TCRdb year 2017). Background for the entire study: The 500 to 700 repertoires of the first cohort and the roughly 120 validation repertoires were produced on the same platform, according to a later analysis. The aim of the study was to test whether cataloging public T cell receptors could identify signatures of past pathogen exposure. In addition to the first cohort of 666 subjects, a separate validation cohort of about 120 different subjects was used. To predict cytomegalovirus infection status, the study combined high-throughput TCR immunosequencing, statistical association of individual TCRs with disease status, and machine learning. Results the study describes overall, beyond this receptor: Three of the identified cytomegalovirus-associated TCR beta chains were confirmed in vitro to be specific for cytomegalovirus antigens. The study listed 164 TCR beta chains as associated with cytomegalovirus. A later analysis found that TCRs clustered in the first cohort also tended to co-occur in the roughly 120 validation repertoires, with 90% to 95% of cluster scores above 0. In both the original and validation cohorts, the classifier was reported to diagnose cytomegalovirus status with high specificity and sensitivity. The validation cohort had no HLA typing available for a later analysis, so co-occurrence within that cohort was assessed over all 120 or so repertoires. It was suggested by the authors that the approach could potentially be generalized to other disease states and immunological phenotypes. Across donors, most TCR sequences were observed very rarely, whereas some public TCRs were present in many individuals.

Worth noting for this clone: The target of this receptor is not known. No quality values exist for individual bases; no much larger clone is one base distant.

The donors belonged to the validation cohort of around 130 subjects, which was separate from the approximately 700-subject first cohort. Preparation of the library involved the immunoSEQ multiplex PCR assay. The source study handled its data this way. A statistical classification framework was built for diagnosing cytomegalovirus status from the catalog of TCR beta chain sequences. TCRdb took this table from immuneACCESS and kept in-frame rearrangements with V and J called. Such tables lack part of the clones; where checked against another copy, unresolved V genes explain under half of the gap, and the rest is unexplained. The V and J calls and the clone size are those of that table, but D and trimming were determined from the DNA. The table for this sample lists about 55,000 clones; about nine tenths of them were counted only once. The ten largest account for 2.5% to 3.5% of the sample. Unmatched junction bases come to 9, with V trimmed by 3 bases and J by 0 bases. The CDR3, cysteine through phenylalanine, is 18 amino acids long. Just the 54-base CDR3 DNA is kept, in frame starting at base 1. The germline V gene encodes CDR1 MGHRA and CDR2 YSYEKL.

The sample comprised PBMCs. This receptor was obtained from a man younger than 30 in good health and CMV-seronegative. The receptor chain draws on TRBV4-1 and TRBJ2-7, with 12 bases aligning to TRBD1. DNA sequence: TGCGCCAGCAGCCAGGTTGGGACAGGGGGCATTGGCTCCTACGAGCAGTACTTC. This yields the protein CASSQVGTGGIGSYEQYF.